This T cell receptor beta chain originates from a study of T cells in Graves' hyperthyroidism and ophthalmopathy. About the research overall: Peripheral blood was acquired at first diagnosis, ahead of any therapy whatsoever.

Template material for amplifying TCR beta CDR3 regions consisted of RNA transcripts. A set of HTBI primers served as the primers for a first-round RT-PCR of the TCR CDR3. TCRdb itself ran the multiplex PCR reads through MiXCR, one entry per CDR3 protein. The sample lists about 290,000 distinct CDR3 sequences, approximately 15% occurring once. This clonotype was recorded at least ten times. The study left out patients who had uncontrolled infection, other autoimmune disease, pregnancy or lactation. Each diagnosis was grounded in clinical symptoms, serum thyroxine and TRAb, thyroid ultrasound, and orbital computed tomography. PBMCs were derived from 10 ml fresh peripheral blood. CDR3 length: 13 amino acids. The ends were cut back, 5 bases at V and 5 bases at J, with 15 bases in the middle. CDR1 SQVTM and CDR2 ANQGSEA come from the germline V gene.

The chain joins TRBV29-1 to TRBJ1-1; possible D gene TRBD1, 6 bases. The sequence derives from a woman aged 60 to 75 with Graves' ophthalmopathy. The sequenced sample was blood. The CDR3 DNA reads TGCAGCGTTCCTGGGGTAGGGGGGACTGAAGCTTTCTTT. Translated, it gives CSVPGVGGTEAFF.